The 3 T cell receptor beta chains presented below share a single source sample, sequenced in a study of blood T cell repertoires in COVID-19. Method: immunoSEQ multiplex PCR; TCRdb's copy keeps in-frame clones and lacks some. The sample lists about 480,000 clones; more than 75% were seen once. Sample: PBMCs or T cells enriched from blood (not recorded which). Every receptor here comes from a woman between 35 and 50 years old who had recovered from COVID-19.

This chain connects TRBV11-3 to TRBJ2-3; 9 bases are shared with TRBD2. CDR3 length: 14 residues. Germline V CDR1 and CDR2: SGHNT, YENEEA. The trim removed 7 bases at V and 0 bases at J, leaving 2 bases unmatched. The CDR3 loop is CASTGTSSTDTQYF. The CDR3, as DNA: TGTGCCAGCACCGGGACTAGCAGCACAGATACGCAGTATTTT.

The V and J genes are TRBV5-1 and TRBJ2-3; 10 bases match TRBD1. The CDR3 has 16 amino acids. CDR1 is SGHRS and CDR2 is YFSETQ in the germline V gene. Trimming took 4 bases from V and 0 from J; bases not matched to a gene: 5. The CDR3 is CASSAGQGLSTDTQYF. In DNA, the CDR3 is TGCGCCAGCAGCGCGGGACAGGGGCTTAGCACAGATACGCAGTATTTT.

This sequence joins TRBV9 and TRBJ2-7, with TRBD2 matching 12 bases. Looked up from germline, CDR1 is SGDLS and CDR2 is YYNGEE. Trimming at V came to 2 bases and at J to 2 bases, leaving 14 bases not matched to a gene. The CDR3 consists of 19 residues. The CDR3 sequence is CASSVDITSGRRPPYEQYF. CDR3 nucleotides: TGTGCCAGCAGCGTCGACATTACTAGCGGGAGGAGGCCCCCCTACGAGCAGTACTTC.